The sequence of this TCR beta chain was determined in a study of T-cell memory formation after mild COVID-19. There are a few counts of this clonotype. Its specificity is not known. The CDR3 loop spans 14 amino acids. The ends were cut back, 6 bases at V and 4 bases at J, with 13 bases in the middle. Study-wide results and caveats: Pre-infection memory showed some responding clones, and this suggested that cross-reactive memory joined.

Sample barcodes and UMIs were carried by the TCR alpha and TCR beta cDNA libraries that 5'RACE generated with constant-segment primers. TCRdb ran MiXCR on the 5' RACE reads and lists one entry per CDR3 protein. In the table there are approximately 490,000 distinct CDR3 sequences, roughly 20% of which are singletons. This receptor was identified in an adult woman who had mild COVID-19 (a few samples of this study predate the infection). Cell type and time point are not known. The sample comprised PBMCs or a T cell subset sorted from them (not recorded which). The V and J genes are TRBV12-3 or TRBV12-4 and TRBJ1-5, with D possibly being TRBD1 (5 bases). CDR3: CASSLSPGNQPQHF. CDR3 in DNA: TGTGCCAGCAGCTTATCCCCAGGGAATCAGCCCCAGCATTTT.